This record covers a single T cell receptor (beta chain). The source of the sample is a study of blood T cell repertoires in COVID-19. The CDR3 runs 15 residues. J was trimmed by 5 bases and V by 1 base; bases with no gene match: 7. Germline values: CDR1 LGHNA, CDR2 YNFKEQ. The authors' processing: Nucleated cell counts were estimated from reference gene primer amplification. The data were produced by immunoSEQ multiplex PCR, yet TCRdb's version contains in-frame clones alone and is incomplete. V, J and clone size reflect that table, while D and trimming were determined from the DNA. The sample lists around 320,000 clones; approximately 89% were seen once.

This receptor was obtained from a woman aged 25-40 years who had recovered from COVID-19. Sequencing was done on a sample of peripheral blood. The chain joins TRBV4-2 to TRBJ2-7, with 8 positions matching TRBD1. CDR3 sequence: CASSQGRDRIDEQYF. As DNA, the CDR3 is TGTGCCAGCAGCCAAGGCCGGGACAGGATTGACGAGCAGTACTTC.